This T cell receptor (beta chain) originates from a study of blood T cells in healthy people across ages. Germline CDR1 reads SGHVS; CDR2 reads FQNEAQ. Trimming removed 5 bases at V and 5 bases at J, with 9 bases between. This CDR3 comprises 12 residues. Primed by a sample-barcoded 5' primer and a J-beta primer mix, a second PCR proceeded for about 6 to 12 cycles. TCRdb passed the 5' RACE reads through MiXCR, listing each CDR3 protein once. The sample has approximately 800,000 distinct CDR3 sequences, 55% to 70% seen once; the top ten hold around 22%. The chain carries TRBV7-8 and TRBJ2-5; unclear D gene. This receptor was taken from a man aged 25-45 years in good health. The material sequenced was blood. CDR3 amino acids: CASSRMMETQYF. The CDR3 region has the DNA TGTGCCAGCAGCCGGATGATGGAGACCCAGTACTTC.